The 24 T cell receptor beta chains below all came from one sample that was sequenced in a study of blood T cell repertoires in COVID-19. Method: immunoSEQ multiplex PCR; TCRdb's copy keeps in-frame clones and lacks some. The table lists fewer than 250,000 clones, roughly 85% of them singletons, with 3.5% to 4% in the top ten. The sample consisted of PBMCs or T cells enriched from blood (not recorded which). The receptors here all came from a middle-aged woman with acute COVID-19.

The CDR3 is CASRPRDSYEQYF. CDR3 in DNA: TGTGCCAGCAGGCCCCGGGACAGCTACGAGCAGTACTTC. The gene calls are TRBV27 and TRBJ2-7; 7 bases agree with TRBD1. V lost 6 bases to trimming and J lost 3 bases; unmatched junction nucleotides: 5. This CDR3 has 13 residues. The germline CDR1 and CDR2 sequences are MNHEY and SMNVEV (reference sequence).

The chain uses TRBV7-8 and TRBJ2-2; a weak D match, TRBD2 (5 bases). The CDR3 spans 16 residues. V gave up 5 bases and J gave up 6 bases, with 19 bases separating them. Germline loops: CDR1 SGHVS, CDR2 FQNEAQ. DNA for the CDR3: TGTGCCAGCAGCCCACACTCGGGATGGGCACCCGGGGAGCTGTTTTTT. It translates to CASSPHSGWAPGELFF.

The chain is built from TRBV5-6 and TRBJ1-1; 9 bases map to TRBD1. V dropped 3 bases and J dropped 6; count of bases not matched to a gene: 6. The CDR3 is made up of 14 amino acids. In germline, CDR1 is SGHDT, CDR2 YYEEEE. The CDR3 region is CASSYGQGQAEAFF. As DNA, the CDR3 is TGTGCCAGCAGCTATGGACAGGGGCAGGCTGAAGCTTTCTTT.

The chain links TRBV6-5 to TRBJ1-5; D is ambiguous. Germline V gene sequence: CDR1 MNHEY, CDR2 SVGAGI. Trimming cost V 5 bases and J 3 bases, with 11 bases left between them. There are 14 residues in the CDR3. In DNA form, the CDR3 reads TGTGCCAGCAGTCCGCGTTCTACCAATCAGCCCCAGCATTTT. Residues: CASSPRSTNQPQHF.

The chain uses TRBV6-2 or TRBV6-3 and TRBJ2-5, with a possible D match to TRBD2 (6 bases). Trimming took off 6 bases at V and 5 bases at J, with 19 bases between the two ends. This CDR3 has 15 residues. Germline values: CDR1 MNHEY, CDR2 SVGEGT. The CDR3 here is CASSWAGRAYETQYF. Here the CDR3 DNA reads TGTGCCAGCAGCTGGGCGGGACGGGCCTATGAGACCCAGTACTTC.

The rearrangement links TRBV10-3 to TRBJ1-2, with 7 bases that match TRBD1. Germline V CDR1 and CDR2: ENHRY, SYGVKD. The V gene end was trimmed by 0 bases and the J gene end by 4 bases; junction bases not matched to a gene: 2. The CDR3 length is 14 residues. In nucleotides, the CDR3 is TGTGCCATCAGTGAGTCGACAGGGCCCTATGGCTACACCTTC. It translates to CAISESTGPYGYTF.

This chain links TRBV6-6 with TRBJ1-5; 8 positions agree with TRBD1. After removal of 6 bases from V and 5 bases from J, the junction contained 9 bases not matched to a gene. The CDR3 is 15 amino acids. Germline values: CDR1 MNHNY, CDR2 SVGAGI (reference sequence). CDR3 in DNA: TGTGCCAGCAGCCCCAGTGACAGGGGCGATCAGCCCCAGCATTTT. Translating it yields CASSPSDRGDQPQHF.

The rearrangement joins TRBV19 to TRBJ2-4, with TRBD1 matching 8 bases. Germline V gives CDR1 LNHDA, CDR2 SQIVND (reference sequence). After removal of 3 bases from V and 3 bases from J, the junction contained 13 bases not matched to a gene. The CDR3 has 18 residues. The CDR3 DNA reads TGTGCCAGTAGTATCCCCCCCCCGCAGGACAGGGTCAAAAACATTCAGTACTTC. It codes for CASSIPPPQDRVKNIQYF.

This chain joins TRBV5-1 and TRBJ1-2; D might be TRBD1 (6 bases). This CDR3 is built from 16 residues. CDR1 is SGHRS, CDR2 YFSETQ, per germline. V gave up 4 bases and J gave up 5 bases, with 21 bases separating them. CDR3 region: CASSSQPPGTSYGYTF. The CDR3 region has the DNA TGCGCCAGCAGCAGCCAACCCCCCGGGACAAGTTATGGCTACACCTTC.

This chain uses TRBV7-9 with TRBJ1-5, with TRBD1 matching over 7 bases. This CDR3 comprises 14 residues. The J segment lost 5 bases and the V segment lost 6 bases, leaving 7 bases of the junction unmatched. The germline V gene has CDR1 SEHNR and CDR2 FQNEAQ (reference sequence). For the CDR3, the DNA is TGTGCCAGCAGTCGGACAGGCACGGATCAGCCCCAGCATTTT. This gives the protein CASSRTGTDQPQHF.

This rearrangement joins TRBV6-5 to TRBJ1-2, with D perhaps matching TRBD1 (6 bases). The V end lost 4 bases, the J end lost 0 bases, and 12 bases lay between the germline ends. CDR3 length: 15 amino acids. The germline gives CDR1 MNHEY, CDR2 SVGAGI. The CDR3 DNA is TGTGCCAGCAGTTCCCCCCGGGACACTAACTATGGCTACACCTTC. This encodes CASSSPRDTNYGYTF.

The chain carries TRBV5-1 and TRBJ2-5; possible D gene TRBD1, 5 bases. CDR1 SGHRS and CDR2 YFSETQ come from the germline V gene. This CDR3 contains 14 residues. The V end lost 7 bases, the J end lost 5 bases, and 18 bases lay between the germline ends. CDR3: CASSPGQVRETQYF. CDR3 nucleotide sequence: TGCGCCAGCTCCCCAGGGCAGGTCAGGGAGACCCAGTACTTC.

The chain couples TRBV28 to TRBJ1-2, with 7 bases identical to TRBD1. V trimming: 3 bases; J trimming: 5 bases; junction bases outside the gene matches: 9. Looked up from germline, CDR1 is MDHEN and CDR2 is SYDVKM. The CDR3 consists of 15 residues. The CDR3 is CASSFHDRDGYGYTF. The CDR3 nucleotides are TGTGCCAGCAGTTTCCACGACAGGGACGGGTATGGCTACACCTTC.

This chain joins TRBV6-6 and TRBJ2-7, with 10 bases identical to TRBD1. With 4 bases clipped from V and 3 bases from J, the junction kept 3 bases outside the gene matches. The CDR3 length is 14 residues. CDR1 MNHNY and CDR2 SVGAGI come from the germline V gene (reference sequence). CDR3 amino acids: CASSLGQGIYEQYF. CDR3 nucleotides: TGTGCCAGCAGTTTGGGACAGGGGATCTACGAGCAGTACTTC.

This clone was observed a handful of times. The chain employs TRBV29-1 and TRBJ2-7; TRBD2 matches at 8 bases. From germline, CDR1 is SQVTM and CDR2 ANQGSEA. The CDR3 is 11 residues long. Losses at the gene ends were 4 bases for V and 7 bases for J; bases not matched to a gene: 3. In nucleotides, the CDR3 is TGCAGCGTTGCGGGGGGGCGAGAGCAGTACTTC. Translated: CSVAGGREQYF.

The J gene is TRBJ1-1, the V gene TRBV11-1; 8 bases align to TRBD1. Trimming took 4 bases from V and 0 from J; bases not matched to a gene: 1. This CDR3 is 14 amino acids long. Germline V gene data show CDR1 as SGHAT and CDR2 as FQDESV (reference sequence). The CDR3 is CASSWDRMNTEAFF. The CDR3 bases are TGTGCCAGCAGCTGGGACAGGATGAACACTGAAGCTTTCTTT. Together with reference TRBV11-1 and TRBJ1-1, the CDR3 gives the full variable domain: EAEVAQSPRYKITEKSQAVAFWCDPISGHATLYWYRQILGQGPELLVQFQDESVVDDSQLPKDRFSAERLKGVDSTLKIQPAELGDSAMYLCASSWDRMNTEAFFGQGTRLTVV.

The V call is TRBV28, the J call TRBJ1-5; D unresolved. CDR3 length: 15 amino acids. Per the germline V gene, CDR1 is MDHEN and CDR2 is SYDVKM. Trimming removed 7 bases from V and 4 bases from J, with 17 bases in between. This chain's CDR3 is CASTGGAIVNQPQHF. Here the CDR3 DNA reads TGTGCCAGCACAGGAGGAGCTATTGTGAATCAGCCCCAGCATTTT.

V usage is TRBV5-1 and J usage is TRBJ1-5; D uncertain. CDR1 is SGHRS, CDR2 YFSETQ, per germline. This CDR3 spans 11 amino acids. The V and J ends lost 4 bases and 4 bases respectively, with 3 bases between them. This CDR3 reads CASSRNQPQHF. The CDR3 DNA is TGCGCCAGCAGCCGTAATCAGCCCCAGCATTTT.

The rearrangement joins TRBV14 to TRBJ2-3, with TRBD2 matching over 12 bases. V was clipped by 1 base and J by 1 base; unmatched bases: 6. Germline V gene data show CDR1 as SGHDN and CDR2 as FVKESK. This CDR3 has 18 amino acids. CDR3 nucleotide sequence: TGTGCCAGCAGCCAAGTTCTAGCGGGAGGGCCGGGCACAGATACGCAGTATTTT. As protein: CASSQVLAGGPGTDTQYF.

The rearrangement links TRBV5-4 to TRBJ2-6, with TRBD2 matching 9 bases. The germline gives CDR1 SGHNT, CDR2 YYREEE (reference sequence). CDR3 length equals 17 residues. The junction had 8 bases not matched to a gene; V was cut back by 4 bases and J by 3 bases. CDR3 bases: TGTGCCAGCAGCCCGCGGGGGGGCTCAGGTGGGGCCAACGTCCTGACTTTC. It specifies CASSPRGGSGGANVLTF.

The chain joins TRBV7-8 to TRBJ1-4; perhaps TRBD1 as D (6 bases). The ends were cut back, 2 bases at V and 4 bases at J, with 11 bases in the middle. From germline, CDR1 is SGHVS and CDR2 FQNEAQ. The CDR3 consists of 15 residues. DNA of the CDR3: TGTGCCAGCAGCTTACGAGGGGGTGATAATGAAAAACTGTTTTTT. Amino acids: CASSLRGGDNEKLFF.

The CDR3: CSASEGRGLSSGYTF. DNA of the CDR3: TGCAGTGCTAGTGAGGGCAGGGGACTATCTTCTGGCTACACCTTC. The V call is TRBV20-1, the J call TRBJ1-2; maybe TRBD1 (6 bases). Germline loops: CDR1 DFQATT, CDR2 SNEGSKA (reference sequence). The CDR3 runs 15 residues. The germline V and J ends were trimmed by 3 bases and 7 bases, with 21 bases remaining between them.

This sequence joins TRBV28 and TRBJ2-7, with a possible D match to TRBD2 (6 bases). This CDR3 is built from 15 residues. Trimming removed 6 bases from V and 7 bases from J, with 22 bases in between. Germline CDR1 and CDR2: MDHEN and SYDVKM. The CDR3 reads CASRPPGPIADEQYF. The CDR3 DNA reads TGTGCCAGCAGGCCCCCGGGACCGATAGCGGATGAGCAGTACTTC.

The rearrangement uses TRBV5-5 and TRBJ2-7; D is perhaps TRBD2 (5 bases). V was shortened by 2 bases and J by 3 bases, with 12 bases between the two germline ends. The CDR3 is 14 amino acids. Per the germline V gene, CDR1 is SGHKS and CDR2 is YYEKEE (reference sequence). The chain's CDR3 is CASSFSGIVYEQYF. The CDR3 nucleotides are TGTGCCAGCAGCTTTTCGGGGATAGTCTACGAGCAGTACTTC.